These 14 T cell receptor beta chains were all obtained from the same sample, sequenced in a study of T cell responses to AZD1222 COVID-19 vaccine. Clones were read by immunoSEQ multiplex PCR, and TCRdb kept only the in-frame ones, dropping some. The sample yields tens of thousands of clones, around 90% seen once. The source material was peripheral blood, sampled 28 days after the second AZD1222 dose. These receptors all stem from an adult who received the AZD1222 COVID-19 vaccine.

The CDR3 is CASSATQGSEAFF. The DNA for the CDR3 is TGTGCCAGTAGTGCCACTCAGGGTTCTGAAGCTTTCTTT. V usage is TRBV19 and J usage is TRBJ1-1; D is possibly TRBD1 (5 bases). Germline V gene sequence: CDR1 LNHDA, CDR2 SQIVND (reference sequence). There are 13 residues in the CDR3. Trimming removed 5 bases at V and 6 bases at J, with 13 bases between.

This chain uses TRBV27 with TRBJ2-1; TRBD2 matches at 10 bases. CDR1 MNHEY and CDR2 SMNVEV come from the germline V gene (reference sequence). J was trimmed by 5 bases and V by 3 bases; bases with no gene match: 13. The CDR3 is made up of 18 amino acids. CDR3 bases: TGTGCCAGCAGTTTCCTCCCCCACGGAGCGGGAGGGGACAATGAGCAGTTCTTC. Residues: CASSFLPHGAGGDNEQFF.

This clone was found once. The chain is built from TRBV7-2 and TRBJ1-1; TRBD1 matches at 8 bases. Germline V gene data show CDR1 as SGHTA and CDR2 as FQGNSA. The CDR3 is 14 amino acids. V shed 5 bases, J shed 3 bases, and the junction held 5 bases outside the gene matches. CDR3 nucleotide sequence: TGTGCCAGCAGCCCAGGGGGCGCGGACACTGAAGCTTTCTTT. It translates to CASSPGGADTEAFF.

This chain uses TRBV27 with TRBJ2-3; TRBD2 matches at 12 bases. The junction had 12 bases not matched to a gene; V was cut back by 2 bases and J by 3 bases. Germline-derived CDR1 and CDR2 are MNHEY and SMNVEV (reference sequence). The CDR3 has 19 residues. CDR3 sequence: CASSLRKGLAGGRTDTQYF. The CDR3 nucleotides are TGTGCCAGCAGTTTAAGGAAGGGCCTAGCGGGAGGGCGGACAGATACGCAGTATTTT.

The rearrangement links TRBV3-1 (or the pseudogene TRBV3-2) to TRBJ2-2, with TRBD2 as a possible D gene (6 bases). Germline CDR1 and CDR2: LGHDT and YNNKEL (reference sequence). CDR3 length: 17 residues. Deletions cut 3 bases from V and 1 base from J, with 15 bases between. The chain's CDR3 is CASSQAREMQNTGELFF. In DNA, the CDR3 is TGTGCCAGCAGCCAGGCGCGGGAAATGCAGAACACCGGGGAGCTGTTTTTT.

The chain uses TRBV4-1 and TRBJ1-2; 8 bases line up with TRBD1. This CDR3 has 14 amino acids. Germline assignment: CDR1 MGHRA and CDR2 YSYEKL. V was pared by 4 bases and J by 5 bases, with 6 bases of the junction left unmatched. CDR3 DNA sequence: TGCGCCAGCAGCCGAGCGACAGGGGATTATGGCTACACCTTC. Its protein is CASSRATGDYGYTF.

The chain uses TRBV12-3 or TRBV12-4 and TRBJ2-7, with no clear D. The CDR3 is 13 amino acids. The V and J ends lost 1 base and 3 bases respectively, with 7 bases between them. CDR3 sequence reads: CASSLGQNYEQYF. The CDR3 region has the DNA TGTGCCAGCAGTTTAGGGCAGAACTACGAGCAGTACTTC.

The CDR3 region is CASRPTGENYGYTF. The DNA of the CDR3 is TGTGCCAGCAGACCGACAGGGGAAAACTATGGCTACACCTTC. The chain carries TRBV3-1 (or the pseudogene TRBV3-2) and TRBJ1-2, with 8 bases that match TRBD1. The V segment lost 6 bases and the J segment 2 bases; nucleotides outside the gene matches: 5. Germline V gene data show CDR1 as LGHDT and CDR2 as YNNKEL (reference sequence). The CDR3 extends over 14 amino acids.

This chain joins TRBV18 and TRBJ1-2; the D is unclear. The CDR3 spans 14 residues. CDR1 KGHSH and CDR2 LQKENI come from the germline V gene. Trimming shortened V by 3 bases and J by 5 bases, and 13 bases separated the two germline ends. CDR3 DNA: TGTGCCAGCTCACCGCCCAGCTATGCATATGGCTACACCTTC. It yields the protein CASSPPSYAYGYTF.

The chain couples TRBV6-5 to TRBJ1-1; D call uncertain. Germline V CDR1 and CDR2: MNHEY, SVGAGI. The ends were cut back, 0 bases at V and 2 bases at J, with 13 bases in the middle. This CDR3 spans 16 amino acids. CDR3 region: CASSYSRITINTEAFF. The CDR3 DNA is TGTGCCAGCAGTTACTCGCGGATAACTATCAACACTGAAGCTTTCTTT.

V gene TRBV10-3 combines with J gene TRBJ2-7; D gene ambiguous. The CDR3 consists of 11 residues. The V end lost 2 bases, the J end lost 3 bases, and 2 bases lay between the germline ends. The germline gives CDR1 ENHRY, CDR2 SYGVKD. The CDR3 reads CAISENYEQYF. CDR3 sequence (DNA): TGTGCCATCAGTGAGAACTACGAGCAGTACTTC.

CDR3 bases: TGTGCCAGCAGTTACTCAGGGGGAGGTGAGCAGTTCTTC. Its translation: CASSYSGGGEQFF. The chain uses TRBV6-5 and TRBJ2-1; D is perhaps TRBD1 or TRBD2 (6 bases each). In germline, CDR1 is MNHEY, CDR2 SVGAGI. The CDR3 is 13 residues long. Trimming took 0 bases from V and 9 from J, leaving 9 bases between them.

The genes are TRBV7-3 and TRBJ2-7, with D tentatively TRBD2 (5 bases). V was shortened by 5 bases and J by 6 bases, with 11 bases between the two germline ends. Germline-derived CDR1 and CDR2 are SGHTA and FQGTGA. The CDR3 is made up of 12 amino acids. CDR3 coding DNA: TGTGCCAGCAGCGCGGGCAACGCCGAGCAGTACTTC. Translating it yields CASSAGNAEQYF.

The genes are TRBV4-1 and TRBJ1-1; tentatively, D is TRBD1 (5 bases). V lost 0 bases, J lost 6 bases, and 17 bases lay in between. The V gene's germline CDR1 is MGHRA and CDR2 YSYEKL. This CDR3 is 16 amino acids long. CDR3 bases: TGCGCCAGCAGCCAAGATCCGGAAGCTCTGGGGGCTGAAGCTTTCTTT. This sequence encodes CASSQDPEALGAEAFF.